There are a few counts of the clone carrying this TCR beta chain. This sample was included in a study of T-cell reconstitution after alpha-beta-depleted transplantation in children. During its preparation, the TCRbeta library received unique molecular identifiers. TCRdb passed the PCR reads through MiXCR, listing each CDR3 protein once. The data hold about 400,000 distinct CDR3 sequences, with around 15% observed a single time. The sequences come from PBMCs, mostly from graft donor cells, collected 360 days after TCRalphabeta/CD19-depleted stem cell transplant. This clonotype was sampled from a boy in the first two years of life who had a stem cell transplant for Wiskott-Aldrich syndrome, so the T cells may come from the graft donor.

The CDR3 reads CASSRTSGRALEQFF. CDR3 DNA: TGTGCCAGTAGCCGGACTAGCGGGAGGGCATTGGAGCAGTTCTTC. The chain uses TRBV19 and TRBJ2-1, with TRBD2 matching 15 bases. The CDR3 is 15 amino acids. Per germline, CDR1 LNHDA and CDR2 SQIVND (reference sequence). J gave up 10 bases and V 6 bases, and 7 bases lay outside the gene matches.